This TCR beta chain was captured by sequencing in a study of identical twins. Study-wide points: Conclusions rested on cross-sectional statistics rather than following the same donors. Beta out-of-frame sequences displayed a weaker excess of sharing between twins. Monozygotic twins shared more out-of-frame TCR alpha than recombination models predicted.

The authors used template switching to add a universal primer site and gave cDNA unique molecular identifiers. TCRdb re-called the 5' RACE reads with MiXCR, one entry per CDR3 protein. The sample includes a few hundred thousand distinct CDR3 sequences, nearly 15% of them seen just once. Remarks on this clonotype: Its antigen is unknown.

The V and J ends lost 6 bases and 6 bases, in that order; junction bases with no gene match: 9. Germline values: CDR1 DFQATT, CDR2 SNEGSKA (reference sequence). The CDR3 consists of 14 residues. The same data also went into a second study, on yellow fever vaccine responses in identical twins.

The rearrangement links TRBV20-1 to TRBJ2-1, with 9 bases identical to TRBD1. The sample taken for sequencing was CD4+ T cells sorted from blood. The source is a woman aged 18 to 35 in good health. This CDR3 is CSAAPGQGINEQFF. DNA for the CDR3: TGCAGTGCAGCACCGGGACAGGGTATCAATGAGCAGTTCTTC.